Each of the 27 T cell receptor beta chains below was sequenced from the same sample in a study of neoadjuvant anti-PD-1 for oral cavity cancer. The data were produced by immunoSEQ multiplex PCR, yet TCRdb's version contains in-frame clones alone and is incomplete. The table shows some 11,000 clones, with 55% to 70% occurring only once. Sequenced material: tumor tissue, taken before nivolumab (anti-PD-1) treatment. All receptors derive from a person between 35 and 79 years old with oral cavity squamous cell carcinoma. The donor label of this sample is uncertain.

The chain links TRBV12-5 to TRBJ2-1, with a weak D call TRBD1 (5 bases). Germline V gene data show CDR1 as LGHNT and CDR2 as FRNRAP. The CDR3 loop spans 14 amino acids. V lost 7 bases and J 3 bases, leaving 13 bases between the germline ends. CDR3 nucleotides: TGTGCTAGTGCCCTAGACAGCAACTACAATGAGCAGTTCTTC. Translating it yields CASALDSNYNEQFF.

The chain uses TRBV25-1 and TRBJ2-7; no reliable D call. V lost 4 bases, J lost 3 bases, and 4 bases lay in between. The germline V gene encodes CDR1 MGHDK and CDR2 SYGVNS. CDR3 length: 11 residues. CDR3 region: CASSAYYEQYF. The CDR3, as DNA: TGTGCCAGCAGTGCCTACTACGAGCAGTACTTC.

This rearrangement joins TRBV18 to TRBJ1-2; a weak D match, TRBD1 (6 bases). Germline assignment: CDR1 KGHSH and CDR2 LQKENI. The CDR3 extends over 16 amino acids. The ends were cut back, 2 bases at V and 8 bases at J, with 21 bases in the middle. The CDR3 loop reads CASSPRGTRRGEGYTF. The CDR3 DNA sequence: TGTGCCAGCTCACCAAGGGGGACTCGAAGGGGGGAAGGCTACACCTTC.

This chain uses TRBV27 with TRBJ1-4; no reliable D call. There are 18 residues in the CDR3. CDR1 MNHEY and CDR2 SMNVEV come from the germline V gene (reference sequence). Trimming cost V 4 bases and J 3 bases, with 21 bases left between them. CDR3 in amino acids: CASSSTYVTLGANEKLFF. Written as DNA, the CDR3 is TGTGCCAGCAGTTCCACGTACGTCACTCTCGGGGCTAATGAAAAACTGTTTTTT.

The rearrangement uses TRBV5-4 and TRBJ1-1; D unclear. CDR3 length: 18 amino acids. V lost 5 bases and J lost 0, with 23 bases in between. Germline CDR1 reads SGHNT; CDR2 reads YYREEE (reference sequence). CDR3 sequence (DNA): TGTGCCAGCAGATTGCGTCTTAGTTCTGTGGGAGTGAACACTGAAGCTTTCTTT. This translates into CASRLRLSSVGVNTEAFF.

The chain uses TRBV10-3 and TRBJ1-1; D not resolved. The CDR3 sequence is 15 residues long. From germline, CDR1 is ENHRY and CDR2 SYGVKD. Trimming removed 7 bases from V and 5 bases from J, with 20 bases in between. CDR3 sequence reads: CAIKPEKLPGTEAFF. In DNA form, the CDR3 reads TGTGCCATCAAACCTGAAAAGCTGCCGGGGACTGAAGCTTTCTTT.

The chain links TRBV28 to TRBJ1-2; D is unclear. The CDR3 loop spans 10 amino acids. Per germline, CDR1 MDHEN and CDR2 SYDVKM. The CDR3: CATISTGYTF. DNA of the CDR3: TGTGCTACGATATCCACTGGCTACACCTTC.

This sequence joins TRBV2 and TRBJ2-7; 8 bases match TRBD1. After removal of 2 bases from V and 0 bases from J, the junction contained 6 bases not matched to a gene. Germline values: CDR1 SNHLY, CDR2 FYNNEI. The CDR3 is made up of 16 amino acids. CDR3 protein: CASSEFEGQASYEQYF. In DNA form, the CDR3 reads TGTGCCAGCAGTGAATTTGAGGGACAGGCCTCCTACGAGCAGTACTTC.

The gene calls are TRBV27 and TRBJ1-5; 9 nucleotides agree with TRBD1. The CDR3 is made up of 18 amino acids. Germline V gene data show CDR1 as MNHEY and CDR2 as SMNVEV (reference sequence). The junction had 17 bases not matched to a gene; V was cut back by 6 bases and J by 5 bases. CDR3 coding DNA: TGTGCCAGCAGCTTCCGGACAGGGACAGGGATTTGGGATCAGCCCCAGCATTTT. Amino acid sequence: CASSFRTGTGIWDQPQHF.

This chain connects TRBV6-1 to TRBJ1-5; 9 nucleotides match TRBD1. The V segment lost 6 bases and the J segment 6 bases; nucleotides outside the gene matches: 6. Germline-derived CDR1 and CDR2 are MNHNS and SASEGT. The CDR3 extends over 14 amino acids. Written as DNA, the CDR3 is TGTGCCAGCAGCCCCGGGACAGGGAGTCAGCCCCAGCATTTT. It yields the protein CASSPGTGSQPQHF.

The chain links TRBV28 to TRBJ2-6; D uncertain. This CDR3 has 14 amino acids. Deletions cut 8 bases from V and 5 bases from J, with 13 bases between. CDR1 is MDHEN, CDR2 SYDVKM, per germline. The CDR3 region is CASLTQSRANVLTF. DNA of the CDR3: TGTGCCAGCTTGACACAAAGTCGGGCCAACGTCCTGACTTTC.

The chain couples TRBV13 to TRBJ1-2; maybe TRBD1 (5 bases). The CDR3 loop spans 15 amino acids. The germline V gene has CDR1 PRHDT and CDR2 FYEKMQ (reference sequence). Deletions cut 2 bases from V and 4 bases from J, with 14 bases between. CDR3 DNA: TGTGCCAGCAGCTTACGGGGGAAAGGAGGCTATGGCTACACCTTC. Amino acid sequence: CASSLRGKGGYGYTF.

The rearrangement joins TRBV11-2 to TRBJ1-2, with D tentatively TRBD1 (6 bases). The CDR3 is 14 residues long. Germline V lookup: CDR1 SGHAT, CDR2 FQNNGV. Trimming left V 6 bases short and J 5 bases short, with 16 bases between. The chain's CDR3 is CASSLGGGRYGYTF. The CDR3 DNA reads TGTGCCAGCAGTCTTGGAGGGGGGCGGTATGGCTACACCTTC.

This clone is labeled medium-sized. In DNA, the CDR3 is TGTGCCAGCAGTTCTCCGGGACTAGCCCACAATGAGCAGTTCTTC. The encoded protein is CASSSPGLAHNEQFF. The chain is built from TRBV7-9 and TRBJ2-1; 9 bases are shared with TRBD2. The CDR3 has 15 residues. The junction had 8 bases not matched to a gene; V was cut back by 6 bases and J by 5 bases. Germline values: CDR1 SEHNR, CDR2 FQNEAQ (reference sequence).

This clone occurred a few times. The missing conserved phenylalanine or tryptophan at the end of this CDR3 makes a read error likely. The DNA is omitted, as the CDR3 cannot be located on it reliably, and the CDR3 follows TCRdb's listing. The rearrangement joins TRBV7-9 to TRBJ1-1; TRBD1, as called in the table, went unchecked against the DNA. Germline V gene sequence: CDR1 SEHNR, CDR2 FQNEAQ (reference sequence). Termini included, the CDR3 measures 12 amino acids. CDR3 sequence: CASSPRRGTPVI.

This chain uses TRBV27 with TRBJ1-1; 9 positions agree with TRBD1. CDR1 and CDR2 (germline): MNHEY, SMNVEV (reference sequence). V shed 7 bases and J 5 bases; nucleotides not matched to a gene: 8. This CDR3 has 14 residues. CDR3 nucleotides: TGTGCCAGCAACTACAGGGGGCGACATACTGAAGCTTTCTTT. Encoded protein: CASNYRGRHTEAFF.

The count of this clone is one. J is TRBJ1-2 and V is TRBV5-4; D is ambiguous. Germline V gives CDR1 SGHNT, CDR2 YYREEE (reference sequence). The germline V and J ends were trimmed by 4 bases and 6 bases, with 13 bases remaining between them. CDR3 length equals 13 residues. In nucleotides, the CDR3 is TGTGCCAGCAGCGCGGGTCAAGGAAATGGCTACACCTTC. Protein product: CASSAGQGNGYTF.

The chain recombines TRBV14 with TRBJ1-6; TRBD1 is a possible D gene (5 bases). This CDR3 comprises 18 residues. V was trimmed by 4 bases and J by 0 bases, leaving 16 bases between them. The germline V gene has CDR1 SGHDN and CDR2 FVKESK. CDR3 bases: TGTGCCAGCAGCCCCACCCCACAAGACAGCTCCTATAATTCACCCCTCCACTTT. It specifies CASSPTPQDSSYNSPLHF. The full variable domain, with the rest looked up from reference TRBV14 and TRBJ1-6, is EAGVTQFPSHSVIEKGQTVTLRCDPISGHDNLYWYRRVMGKEIKFLLHFVKESKQDESGMPNNRFLAERTGGTYSTLKVQPAELEDSGVYFCASSPTPQDSSYNSPLHFGNGTRLTVT.

The CDR3 spells CASSPGQGSNQPQHF. In nucleotides, the CDR3 is TGTGCCAGCAGCCCAGGACAGGGAAGCAATCAGCCCCAGCATTTT. This chain joins TRBV5-6 and TRBJ1-5; 8 bases are a match to TRBD1. The CDR3 extends over 15 amino acids. Germline CDR1 SGHDT, CDR2 YYEEEE. The junction had 4 bases not matched to a gene; V was cut back by 4 bases and J by 1 base. The whole variable domain, remainder taken from reference TRBV5-6 and TRBJ1-5, is DAGVTQSPTHLIKTRGQQVTLRCSPKSGHDTVSWYQQALGQGPQFIFQYYEEEERQRGNFPDRFSGHQFPNYSSELNVNALLLGDSALYLCASSPGQGSNQPQHFGDGTRLSIL.

This clone was counted only a few times. The chain is built from TRBV5-1 and TRBJ1-1; perhaps TRBD1 as D (5 bases). The CDR3 runs 13 residues. CDR1 and CDR2 (germline): SGHRS, YFSETQ. With 7 bases removed from V and 6 bases from J, the gap between germline ends came to 16 bases. As DNA, the CDR3 is TGCGCCAGCGGAACGGGGCGCAGCGCTGAAGCTTTCTTT. This translates into CASGTGRSAEAFF.

In DNA form, the CDR3 reads TGTGCCAGCAGCCGGGACCTGGGGACTGAAGCTTTCTTT. This encodes CASSRDLGTEAFF. This chain uses TRBV16 with TRBJ1-1; D perhaps matches TRBD1 (5 bases). CDR1 KGHSY and CDR2 FQNENV come from the germline V gene. Deletions cut 4 bases from V and 5 bases from J, with 11 bases between. The CDR3 consists of 13 residues.

The genes are TRBV21-1 and TRBJ2-3. TRBV21-1 represents a pseudogene. CDR3 length equals 18 residues. CDR3 DNA: TGTGCCAGCAGCAAACGGGACCCCTCTAACAGTAGCACAGATACGCAGTATTTT. This gives the protein CASSKRDPSNSSTDTQYF.

This clone was seen a handful of times. The V and J genes are TRBV30 and TRBJ1-1, with D tentatively TRBD1 (5 bases). V was trimmed by 2 bases and J by 6 bases, leaving 13 bases between them. Germline V gene sequence: CDR1 GTSNPN, CDR2 SVGIG (reference sequence). This CDR3 has 13 amino acids. CDR3 loop: CAWSPSGFAEAFF. In DNA, the CDR3 is TGTGCCTGGAGTCCCTCAGGGTTCGCTGAAGCTTTCTTT.

This clone was picked up a small number of times. The gene calls are TRBV5-1 and TRBJ1-4; D is possibly TRBD1 (6 bases). In germline, CDR1 is SGHRS, CDR2 YFSETQ. V was cut by 4 bases and J by 8 bases, with 24 bases left in between. The CDR3 loop spans 17 amino acids. The CDR3 DNA is TGCGCCAGCAGCCGGGGGCAGGTCGGGGACGACGCCGAAAAACTGTTTTTT. Translation: CASSRGQVGDDAEKLFF.

The chain combines TRBV5-1 with TRBJ1-3; D not resolved. Germline values: CDR1 SGHRS, CDR2 YFSETQ. V was shortened by 1 base and J by 3 bases, with 8 bases between the two germline ends. There are 14 residues in the CDR3. The chain's CDR3 is CASSLSGNGNTIYF. The CDR3, as DNA: TGCGCCAGCAGCTTGAGCGGGAATGGAAACACCATATATTTT.

The chain has TRBV6-5 and TRBJ1-2; 7 bases are shared with TRBD1. V lost 6 bases to trimming and J lost 6 bases; unmatched junction nucleotides: 4. This CDR3 contains 12 residues. The germline gives CDR1 MNHEY, CDR2 SVGAGI. CDR3 amino acids: CASRRTGDGYTF. In DNA, the CDR3 is TGTGCCAGCAGGCGTACAGGGGATGGCTACACCTTC.

This chain connects TRBV6-1 to TRBJ2-5; 7 positions agree with TRBD2. This CDR3 spans 16 amino acids. The V gene end was trimmed by 3 bases and the J gene end by 4 bases; junction bases not matched to a gene: 11. CDR1 MNHNS and CDR2 SASEGT come from the germline V gene. The CDR3 here is CASSDFGGGRRETQYF. Written as DNA, the CDR3 is TGTGCCAGCAGTGACTTTGGGGGGGGTAGAAGAGAGACCCAGTACTTC.